This T cell receptor (beta chain) was recovered during a study of cytomegalovirus exposure and HLA in healthy donors. Primers included in the PCR were 60 Vbeta and 13 Jbeta primers. Assay used: immunoSEQ multiplex PCR; TCRdb lists only in-frame clones, some missing. The sample gives fewer than 200,000 clones, roughly 74% of which show up once; over 1.5% is in the top ten. Germline V gene sequence: CDR1 SGHRS, CDR2 YFSETQ. Germline trimming cut 3 bases from V and 3 bases from J; bases unmatched to any gene: 9. This CDR3 has 16 residues. Whole-study results and caveats: Common viral pathogens were later found to be apparently linked to several of the most significant clusters.

As concerns this clone: Its target is unknown.

The V and J genes are TRBV5-1 and TRBJ2-5; TRBD1 agrees at 9 bases. Sequenced sample: PBMCs. This TCR derives from a woman aged 30 to 39 in good health and CMV-seronegative. The CDR3 DNA reads as TGCGCCAGCAGCTACTCGGGACAGGGAGAAGAAGAGACCCAGTACTTC. It encodes CASSYSGQGEEETQYF.